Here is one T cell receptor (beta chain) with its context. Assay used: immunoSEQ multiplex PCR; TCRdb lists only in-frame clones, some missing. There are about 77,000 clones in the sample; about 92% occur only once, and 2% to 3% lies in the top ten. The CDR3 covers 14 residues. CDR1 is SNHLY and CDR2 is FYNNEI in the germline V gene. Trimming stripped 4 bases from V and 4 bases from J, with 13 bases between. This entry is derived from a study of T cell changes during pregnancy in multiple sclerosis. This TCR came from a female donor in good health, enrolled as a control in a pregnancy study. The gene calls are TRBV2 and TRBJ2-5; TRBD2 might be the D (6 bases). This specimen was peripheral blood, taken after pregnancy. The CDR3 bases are TGTGCCAGCAGTGCGGGACTGGCTGGAGAGACCCAGTACTTC. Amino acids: CASSAGLAGETQYF.